The rows below give T cell receptor beta chains drawn from one sample of a study of identifying expanded T cells in peripheral blood. This table comes from immunoSEQ multiplex PCR, and its TCRdb copy is limited to in-frame clones, with some not included. The repertoire consists of approximately 130,000 clones, with approximately 86% occurring once and the leading ten covering approximately 8.9%. Sequenced: blood. The receptors come from a person aged 18-70 years in good health. The CDR3 runs from the conserved cysteine through the conserved F or W. D genes are given only for firm matches. Clone size is given for some rows only: seen once, a few or many times, or a class if the clone is expanded.

V gene,clone size,D gene,J gene,CDR3 DNA,CDR3 protein
TRBV28,.,.,TRBJ2-1,TGTGCCAGCAGTCCTCAATGGGGTGAGCAGTTCTTC,CASSPQWGEQFF
TRBV4-2,few,.,TRBJ1-2,TGTGCCAGCAGCGAATCCGGGACTAGGGCCTATGGCTACACCTTC,CASSESGTRAYGYTF
TRBV5-1,once,.,TRBJ2-5,TGCGCCAGCAGCTTGGCCGAGGAGACCCAGTACTTC,CASSLAEETQYF
TRBV18,.,TRBD1,TRBJ2-7,TGTGCCAGCTCACGGACAGGCCTCTCCTACGAGCAGTACTTC,CASSRTGLSYEQYF
TRBV5-1,.,TRBD1,TRBJ2-1,TGCGCCAGCAGCTACCAGGGGGACCCCTCCTACAATGAGCAGTTCTTC,CASSYQGDPSYNEQFF
TRBV29-1,.,.,TRBJ2-5,TGCAGCGTTTCGGACGGGAAAGAGACCCAGTACTTC,CSVSDGKETQYF
TRBV7-8,.,.,TRBJ2-5,TGTGCCAGCAGCTTAGGGGGGGGCCCCCAAGAGACCCAGTACTTC,CASSLGGGPQETQYF
TRBV19,.,.,TRBJ2-5,TGTGCCAGTAGTAGGGACTTGTGGGAGACCCAGTACTTC,CASSRDLWETQYF
TRBV5-1,.,TRBD2,TRBJ2-2,TGCGCCAGCAGCTTGGTTGCGGGGGGGCTCACCGGGGAGCTGTTTTTT,CASSLVAGGLTGELFF
TRBV27,.,TRBD1,TRBJ1-6,TGTGCCAGCAGCGGGACAGAAGGGAGCTCCTATAATTCACCCCTCCACTTT,CASSGTEGSSYNSPLHF
TRBV28,.,TRBD1,TRBJ1-2,TGTGCCAGCAGTCTAGGACAGGAGAAACAGGGTGGCTACACCTTC,CASSLGQEKQGGYTF
TRBV28,.,TRBD1,TRBJ1-3,TGTGCCAGCCGCCTCCCGGGGACAGGGGGAGGAAACACCATATATTTT,CASRLPGTGGGNTIYF
TRBV4-1,.,TRBD1,TRBJ1-2,TGCGCCAGCAGCCTCCGACAGGGGCTTGTCGACGGCTACACCTTC,CASSLRQGLVDGYTF
TRBV6-5,.,.,TRBJ1-2,TGTGCCAGCAGTGAAGGGGGAGGCTACACCTTC,CASSEGGGYTF
TRBV30,.,TRBD1,TRBJ1-2,TGTGCCTGGCACCGGGACAGGGTTAACTATGGCTACACCTTC,CAWHRDRVNYGYTF
TRBV28,.,.,TRBJ2-7,TGTGCCAGCAGTTTAGAATTATCCGTCCCCTACGAGCAGTACTTC,CASSLELSVPYEQYF
TRBV9,.,.,TRBJ2-3,TGTGCCAGCAGCCTCTCGAAGGATACGCAGTATTTT,CASSLSKDTQYF
TRBV29-1,.,TRBD1,TRBJ1-2,TGCAGCGTCGGACAGGGTCGGGGCTACACCTTC,CSVGQGRGYTF
TRBV6-6,.,TRBD1,TRBJ1-2,TGTGCCAGCAGTTACGCCGGGACAGGGGGCGGCTACACCTTC,CASSYAGTGGGYTF
TRBV7-9,many,TRBD2,TRBJ2-1,TGTGCCACAGGCCCAGGCCTAGCGGGAGTCAATGAGCAGTTCTTC,CATGPGLAGVNEQFF
TRBV19,.,.,TRBJ1-3,TGTGCCAGTACGTGGGGCGGTCCGCGAAACACCATATATTTT,CASTWGGPRNTIYF
TRBV19,once,.,TRBJ2-3,TGTGCCAGTAGTATAGCCAGGGTCGCAGATACGCAGTATTTT,CASSIARVADTQYF
TRBV18,.,.,TRBJ2-7,TGTGCCAGCTCACCAGAGAGGCCGAGCTCCTACGAGCAGTACTTC,CASSPERPSSYEQYF
TRBV7-3,.,.,TRBJ2-2,TGTGCCAGCAGCTTAATGGGATCCGGGGAGCTGTTTTTT,CASSLMGSGELFF